The 9 T cell receptor beta chains presented below share a single source sample, sequenced in a study of human versus mouse CDR3 diversity and MHC coevolution. TCRdb's table, derived via immunoSEQ multiplex PCR, lists solely in-frame clones and lacks some. The data show about 77,000 clones, under 95% seen once. The sample comprised naive CD4+ T cells from blood. Subset specified: CD45RO-negative CD62L-positive naive CD4 T cells. The receptors derive from a person aged 30-70 years in good health.

This rearrangement joins TRBV6-1 to TRBJ1-6; D perhaps matches TRBD1 (5 bases). The CDR3 has 13 amino acids. Per the germline V gene, CDR1 is MNHNS and CDR2 is SASEGT. The V end lost 0 bases, the J end lost 9 bases, and 6 bases lay between the germline ends. The CDR3 protein is CASSEARGSPLHF. The CDR3 DNA is TGTGCCAGCAGTGAAGCAAGGGGTTCACCCCTCCACTTT.

The chain employs TRBV28 and TRBJ1-5; D ambiguous. There are 13 residues in the CDR3. Germline CDR1 is MDHEN and CDR2 is SYDVKM. Deletions cut 6 bases from V and 6 bases from J, with 12 bases between. This CDR3 reads CASRLPYSQPQHF. The CDR3 region has the DNA TGTGCCAGCAGGTTACCCTACAGTCAGCCCCAGCATTTT. Using reference TRBV28 and TRBJ1-5 for the parts outside the CDR3, the full variable domain is DVKVTQSSRYLVKRTGEKVFLECVQDMDHENMFWYRQDPGLGLRLIYFSYDVKMKEKGDIPEGYSVSREKKERFSLILESASTNQTSMYLCASRLPYSQPQHFGDGTRLSIL.

This clone was found once. The genes are TRBV2 and TRBJ1-2; TRBD1 is a possible D gene (5 bases). V lost 3 bases and J lost 7, with 15 bases in between. CDR3 size: 14 residues. Germline CDR1 and CDR2: SNHLY and FYNNEI. For the CDR3, the DNA is TGTGCCAGCAGTGATCCCCAGGGTTTGCGTGGCTACACCTTC. Translating it yields CASSDPQGLRGYTF.

V usage is TRBV5-1 and J usage is TRBJ2-5, with a possible D match to TRBD2 (5 bases). This CDR3 spans 15 amino acids. The V and J ends lost 4 bases and 5 bases respectively, with 18 bases between them. The germline gives CDR1 SGHRS, CDR2 YFSETQ. This chain's CDR3 is CASSQDLGLRETQYF. In DNA form, the CDR3 reads TGCGCCAGCAGCCAGGATCTTGGACTGAGGGAGACCCAGTACTTC.

The V and J genes are TRBV5-1 and TRBJ2-7, with D possibly matching TRBD1 (6 bases). The CDR3 has 15 residues. Germline values: CDR1 SGHRS, CDR2 YFSETQ. Trimming took off 5 bases at V and 3 bases at J, with 18 bases between the two ends. Here the CDR3 DNA reads TGCGCCAGCAGAAAGAGGGACACCCACGTCTACGAGCAGTACTTC. The encoded protein is CASRKRDTHVYEQYF.

The V call is TRBV2, the J call TRBJ2-7; the match to TRBD1 covers 7 bases. The CDR3 consists of 14 residues. The germline CDR1 and CDR2 sequences are SNHLY and FYNNEI. V was pared by 10 bases and J by 3 bases, with 12 bases of the junction left unmatched. The CDR3 reads CATGADRSLYEQYF. CDR3 DNA: TGTGCCACCGGCGCGGACAGGAGCCTCTACGAGCAGTACTTC.

In regard to this clone: Other DNA sequences in this specimen translate into the identical CDR3. The V gene is TRBV19, the J gene TRBJ2-7; D might be TRBD1 (5 bases). Germline-derived CDR1 and CDR2 are LNHDA and SQIVND (reference sequence). The CDR3 has 14 residues. The V gene lost 3 bases and the J gene lost 4 bases, with 13 bases spanning the gap. The CDR3 bases are TGTGCCAGTAGTATTGGATCAGGGAATTACGAGCAGTACTTC. Translated, it gives CASSIGSGNYEQYF.

J is TRBJ2-3 and V is TRBV5-1, with D perhaps TRBD2 (7 bases). The CDR3 length is 16 residues. V was pared by 2 bases and J by 1 base, with 14 bases between. Germline V gene lookup returns CDR1 SGHRS and CDR2 YFSETQ. This chain's CDR3 is CASSLRGGAGTDTQYF. CDR3 coding DNA: TGCGCCAGCAGCTTAAGGGGGGGCGCGGGCACAGATACGCAGTATTTT.

About this clone: A junction end diverges from the germline sequence, so it may reflect a read error. The chain joins TRBV18 to TRBJ2-7; weak D call: TRBD1 (5 bases). The germline V gene encodes CDR1 KGHSH and CDR2 LQKENI. This CDR3 is built from 15 residues. CDR3 nucleotides: TGTGCCAGCTCATCACCGACAGTTCCCCCCTACGAGCAGTACTTC. It translates to CASSSPTVPPYEQYF.